A single T cell receptor (beta chain) is shown here with its context. What it binds is not known. These data come from a study of beta chain features in type 1 diabetes. TCRB transcripts that were expressed got sequenced, as all of the isolated RNA had been reverse transcribed. Clones were read by immunoSEQ multiplex PCR, and TCRdb kept only the in-frame ones, dropping some. This table holds 600,000 or so clones, 9.5% to 15% found once. Trimming removed 4 bases at V and 8 bases at J, with 18 bases between. Germline lookup yields CDR1 SGDLS and CDR2 YYNGEE. The CDR3 sequence is 14 residues long. General study results and limits: All four CD4+ subsets of Type 1 diabetes patients contained TCRB CDR3s that were moderately but significantly shorter.

This rearrangement joins TRBV9 to TRBJ2-5, with a tentative D call TRBD2 (6 bases). Sequenced material: naive CD4+ T cells from blood. The clonotype comes from a man aged 25-40 years with type 1 diabetes. The CDR3 DNA reads TGTGCCAGCAGCCTGGGACTGGCTACGGGAACCCAGTACTTC. Amino acids: CASSLGLATGTQYF.